These T cell receptor beta chains were read from a single sample in a study of spatial heterogeneity in lung cancer. A single record per CDR3 protein comes from TCRdb applying MiXCR to the 5' RACE reads. The table includes some 25,000 distinct CDR3 sequences, just over 7% detected once. The source was lung tumor tissue, collected at surgery. Receptors originate from a male donor with early-stage non-small cell lung cancer. Each CDR3 is given with its conserved first and last residue. A D gene is named only where the DNA matches it firmly. The listing skips clone size in some rows; elsewhere it reads once, few, many or a size class.

len: 14; d_gene: -; j_gene: TRBJ2-7; abundance: many; v_gene: TRBV5-1; CDR3aa: CASSPSTDSYEQYF; CDR3nt: TGCGCCAGCAGCCCCTCGACGGACTCCTACGAGCAGTACTTC
len: 14; d_gene: -; j_gene: TRBJ1-4; abundance: many; v_gene: TRBV29-1; CDR3aa: CSVSHGGVNEKLFF; CDR3nt: TGCAGCGTTTCCCATGGTGGGGTAAATGAAAAACTGTTTTTT
len: 14; d_gene: TRBD1; j_gene: TRBJ1-5; abundance: medium-sized; v_gene: TRBV27; CDR3aa: CASGDSYSNQPQHF; CDR3nt: TGTGCCAGTGGGGACAGCTATAGCAATCAGCCCCAGCATTTT
len: 18; d_gene: TRBD1; j_gene: TRBJ2-7; abundance: many; v_gene: TRBV5-1; CDR3aa: CASSSWGSTGGSSYEQYF; CDR3nt: TGCGCCAGCAGCTCTTGGGGATCGACAGGGGGAAGCTCCTACGAGCAGTACTTC
len: 13; d_gene: -; j_gene: TRBJ1-2; abundance: many; v_gene: TRBV25-1; CDR3aa: CASTQDPYGGYTF; CDR3nt: TGTGCCAGCACCCAGGACCCTTATGGTGGCTACACCTTC
len: 12; d_gene: -; j_gene: TRBJ2-5; abundance: many; v_gene: TRBV12-3/TRBV12-4; CDR3aa: CASSSGGETQYF; CDR3nt: TGTGCCAGCAGTTCCGGAGGAGAGACCCAGTACTTC
len: 15; d_gene: -; j_gene: TRBJ1-4; abundance: many; v_gene: TRBV4-3; CDR3aa: CASSPLSQGPAGLFF; CDR3nt: TGCGCCAGCAGCCCCCTCTCCCAGGGCCCAGCGGGACTGTTTTTT
len: 11; d_gene: -; j_gene: TRBJ2-5; abundance: few; v_gene: TRBV7-9; CDR3aa: CASMGQETQYF; CDR3nt: TGTGCCAGCATGGGTCAGGAGACCCAGTACTTC
len: 14; d_gene: -; j_gene: TRBJ2-4; abundance: -; v_gene: TRBV7-8; CDR3aa: CASSLEVAKNIQYF; CDR3nt: TGTGCCAGCAGCCTGGAGGTAGCCAAAAACATTCAGTACTTC
len: 15; d_gene: -; j_gene: TRBJ2-1; abundance: -; v_gene: TRBV7-2; CDR3aa: CASSWALASYNEQFF; CDR3nt: TGTGCCAGCAGCTGGGCCCTTGCGAGCTACAATGAGCAGTTCTTC
len: 18; d_gene: -; j_gene: TRBJ1-6; abundance: few; v_gene: TRBV4-3; CDR3aa: CASSQDPPREDYNSPLHF; CDR3nt: TGCGCCAGCAGCCAAGATCCCCCACGGGAGGATTATAATTCACCCCTCCACTTT
len: 15; d_gene: TRBD2; j_gene: TRBJ2-5; abundance: few; v_gene: TRBV20-1; CDR3aa: CSARDPEVAGGTQYF; CDR3nt: TGCAGTGCTAGAGACCCCGAAGTAGCGGGGGGGACCCAGTACTTC
len: 15; d_gene: -; j_gene: TRBJ2-3; abundance: few; v_gene: TRBV4-3; CDR3aa: CASSQDLGYAGTQYF; CDR3nt: TGCGCCAGCAGCCAAGATCTGGGGTACGCGGGTACGCAGTATTTT
len: 14; d_gene: TRBD1; j_gene: TRBJ1-2; abundance: medium-sized; v_gene: TRBV20-1; CDR3aa: CSAIRTGGDYGYTF; CDR3nt: TGCAGTGCTATTAGGACAGGGGGCGATTATGGCTACACCTTC
len: 16; d_gene: TRBD2; j_gene: TRBJ2-5; abundance: many; v_gene: TRBV12-3/TRBV12-4; CDR3aa: CASSLGHSGGQETQYF; CDR3nt: TGTGCCAGCAGTTTGGGCCACAGCGGGGGGCAAGAGACCCAGTACTTC
len: 13; d_gene: -; j_gene: TRBJ1-5; abundance: many; v_gene: TRBV5-5; CDR3aa: CASSTSPNQPQHF; CDR3nt: TGTGCCAGCAGCACTTCGCCAAATCAGCCCCAGCATTTT
len: 14; d_gene: -; j_gene: TRBJ2-2; abundance: -; v_gene: TRBV6-5; CDR3aa: CASAASGVHGELFF; CDR3nt: TGTGCCAGCGCCGCGTCCGGGGTACACGGGGAGCTGTTTTTT
len: 10; d_gene: -; j_gene: TRBJ2-1; abundance: medium-sized; v_gene: TRBV20-1; CDR3aa: CSPRQDEQFF; CDR3nt: TGCAGTCCCCGCCAGGATGAGCAGTTCTTC
len: 11; d_gene: -; j_gene: TRBJ2-5; abundance: many; v_gene: TRBV3-1; CDR3aa: CASSQVETQYF; CDR3nt: TGTGCCAGCAGCCAAGTGGAGACCCAGTACTTC
len: 14; d_gene: -; j_gene: TRBJ1-2; abundance: few; v_gene: TRBV5-1; CDR3aa: CASSSEGVGYGYTF; CDR3nt: TGCGCCAGCAGCTCGGAAGGGGTGGGCTATGGCTACACCTTC
len: 14; d_gene: -; j_gene: TRBJ2-4; abundance: many; v_gene: TRBV28; CDR3aa: CASSRPHSKNIQYF; CDR3nt: TGTGCCAGCAGTCGCCCGCACTCAAAAAACATTCAGTACTTC
len: 16; d_gene: -; j_gene: TRBJ2-2; abundance: few; v_gene: TRBV5-1; CDR3aa: CASSLAWRALGGELFF; CDR3nt: TGCGCCAGCAGCTTGGCCTGGAGGGCGCTGGGCGGGGAGCTGTTTTTT
len: 12; d_gene: -; j_gene: TRBJ1-2; abundance: -; v_gene: TRBV13; CDR3aa: CASSSQTYGYTF; CDR3nt: TGTGCCAGCAGCTCCCAGACGTATGGCTACACCTTC
len: 13; d_gene: -; j_gene: TRBJ2-6; abundance: -; v_gene: TRBV2; CDR3aa: CAFGKAGANVLTF; CDR3nt: TGTGCCTTCGGAAAGGCCGGGGCCAACGTCCTGACTTTC
len: 13; d_gene: TRBD1; j_gene: TRBJ1-1; abundance: many; v_gene: TRBV29-1; CDR3aa: CSVRTGKVTEAFF; CDR3nt: TGCAGCGTGAGGACAGGGAAGGTGACTGAAGCTTTCTTT
len: 15; d_gene: -; j_gene: TRBJ1-1; abundance: many; v_gene: TRBV20-1; CDR3aa: CSARGPLTGYTEAFF; CDR3nt: TGCAGTGCTAGAGGCCCCCTTACAGGGTACACTGAAGCTTTCTTT
len: 18; d_gene: TRBD2; j_gene: TRBJ2-3; abundance: many; v_gene: TRBV11-2; CDR3aa: CASSLSRRLAGGPDTQYF; CDR3nt: TGTGCCAGCAGCTTAAGCCGGCGACTAGCGGGGGGGCCGGATACGCAGTATTTT
len: 14; d_gene: -; j_gene: TRBJ1-5; abundance: few; v_gene: TRBV12-3/TRBV12-4; CDR3aa: CASSSYGVNQPQHF; CDR3nt: TGTGCCAGCAGCTCCTACGGGGTGAATCAGCCCCAGCATTTT
len: 15; d_gene: -; j_gene: TRBJ1-4; abundance: many; v_gene: TRBV5-1; CDR3aa: CASSVVGATNEKLFF; CDR3nt: TGCGCCAGCAGTGTTGTTGGGGCAACTAATGAAAAACTGTTTTTT
len: 12; d_gene: -; j_gene: TRBJ1-1; abundance: many; v_gene: TRBV29-1; CDR3aa: CSVDAGRLEAFF; CDR3nt: TGCAGCGTGGATGCGGGACGGCTTGAAGCTTTCTTT
len: 14; d_gene: -; j_gene: TRBJ2-1; abundance: -; v_gene: TRBV11-2; CDR3aa: CASSPAGPYNEQFF; CDR3nt: TGTGCCAGCAGCCCCGCGGGCCCCTACAATGAGCAGTTCTTC
len: 12; d_gene: TRBD2; j_gene: TRBJ2-7; abundance: many; v_gene: TRBV20-1; CDR3aa: CSAREGTYEQYF; CDR3nt: TGCAGTGCCAGGGAGGGCACCTACGAGCAGTACTTC
len: 15; d_gene: -; j_gene: TRBJ1-1; abundance: -; v_gene: TRBV7-9; CDR3aa: CASSLVSGRVGEAFF; CDR3nt: TGTGCCAGCAGCTTAGTGTCTGGCAGGGTGGGTGAAGCTTTCTTT
len: 16; d_gene: -; j_gene: TRBJ1-1; abundance: medium-sized; v_gene: TRBV4-1; CDR3aa: CASSQEGGRLNTEAFF; CDR3nt: TGCGCCAGCAGCCAAGAGGGAGGACGGTTAAACACTGAAGCTTTCTTT
len: 15; d_gene: TRBD2; j_gene: TRBJ2-3; abundance: few; v_gene: TRBV13; CDR3aa: CASSSPGRGGYTQYF; CDR3nt: TGTGCCAGCAGCTCCCCAGGGCGGGGGGGATATACGCAGTATTTT
len: 14; d_gene: -; j_gene: TRBJ1-5; abundance: many; v_gene: TRBV28; CDR3aa: CASRQKHSNQPQHF; CDR3nt: TGTGCCAGCAGACAGAAACATAGCAATCAGCCCCAGCATTTT
len: 17; d_gene: -; j_gene: TRBJ1-4; abundance: many; v_gene: TRBV7-9; CDR3aa: CASSLAFKGATNEKLFF; CDR3nt: TGTGCCAGCAGCTTAGCTTTTAAGGGTGCAACTAATGAAAAACTGTTTTTT
len: 18; d_gene: TRBD1; j_gene: TRBJ2-2; abundance: medium-sized; v_gene: TRBV6-2/TRBV6-3; CDR3aa: CASTPPWGTGANTGELFF; CDR3nt: TGTGCCAGCACTCCCCCGTGGGGGACAGGGGCGAACACCGGGGAGCTGTTTTTT
len: 13; d_gene: -; j_gene: TRBJ2-3; abundance: many; v_gene: TRBV5-1; CDR3aa: CASSAGFADTQYF; CDR3nt: TGCGCCAGCAGCGCAGGGTTTGCAGATACGCAGTATTTT
len: 14; d_gene: -; j_gene: TRBJ1-5; abundance: -; v_gene: TRBV9; CDR3aa: CASSPNPGDQPQHF; CDR3nt: TGTGCCAGCAGCCCAAACCCAGGAGATCAGCCCCAGCATTTT
len: 15; d_gene: TRBD1; j_gene: TRBJ1-1; abundance: many; v_gene: TRBV29-1; CDR3aa: CSVEGGQGAYTEAFF; CDR3nt: TGCAGCGTTGAAGGGGGACAGGGGGCATACACTGAAGCTTTCTTT
len: 13; d_gene: -; j_gene: TRBJ1-5; abundance: many; v_gene: TRBV12-3/TRBV12-4; CDR3aa: CASSLSSNQPQHF; CDR3nt: TGTGCCAGCAGTTTAAGTAGCAATCAGCCCCAGCATTTT
len: 13; d_gene: TRBD1; j_gene: TRBJ1-1; abundance: many; v_gene: TRBV6-2/TRBV6-3; CDR3aa: CASGRTGRAEAFF; CDR3nt: TGTGCCAGCGGCCGGACAGGGCGGGCTGAAGCTTTCTTT
len: 16; d_gene: -; j_gene: TRBJ2-3; abundance: many; v_gene: TRBV20-1; CDR3aa: CSAIIPGHGGADTQYF; CDR3nt: TGCAGTGCTATCATCCCGGGACACGGGGGAGCAGATACGCAGTATTTT
len: 15; d_gene: -; j_gene: TRBJ2-1; abundance: many; v_gene: TRBV9; CDR3aa: CASSVGRGTYNEQFF; CDR3nt: TGTGCCAGCAGCGTAGGTCGGGGGACCTACAATGAGCAGTTCTTC